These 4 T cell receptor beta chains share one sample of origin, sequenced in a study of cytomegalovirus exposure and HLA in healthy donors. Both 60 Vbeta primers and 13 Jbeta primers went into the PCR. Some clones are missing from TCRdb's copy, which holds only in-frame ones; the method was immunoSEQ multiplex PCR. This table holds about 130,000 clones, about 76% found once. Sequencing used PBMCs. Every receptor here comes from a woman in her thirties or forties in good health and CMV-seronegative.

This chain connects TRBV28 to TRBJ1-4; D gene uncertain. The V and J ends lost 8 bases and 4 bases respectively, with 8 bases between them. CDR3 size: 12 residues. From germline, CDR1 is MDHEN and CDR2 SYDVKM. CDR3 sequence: CASHTDNEKLFF. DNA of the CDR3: TGTGCCAGCCACACCGATAATGAAAAACTGTTTTTT. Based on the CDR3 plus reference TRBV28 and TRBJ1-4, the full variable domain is DVKVTQSSRYLVKRTGEKVFLECVQDMDHENMFWYRQDPGLGLRLIYFSYDVKMKEKGDIPEGYSVSREKKERFSLILESASTNQTSMYLCASHTDNEKLFFGSGTQLSVL.

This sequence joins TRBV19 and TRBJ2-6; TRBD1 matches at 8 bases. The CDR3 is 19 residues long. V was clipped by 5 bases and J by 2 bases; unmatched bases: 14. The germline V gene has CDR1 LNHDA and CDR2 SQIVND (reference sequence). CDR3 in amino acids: CASSFNAGGAWTGANVLTF. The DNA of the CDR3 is TGTGCCAGTAGTTTCAATGCAGGGGGCGCTTGGACTGGGGCCAACGTCCTGACTTTC.

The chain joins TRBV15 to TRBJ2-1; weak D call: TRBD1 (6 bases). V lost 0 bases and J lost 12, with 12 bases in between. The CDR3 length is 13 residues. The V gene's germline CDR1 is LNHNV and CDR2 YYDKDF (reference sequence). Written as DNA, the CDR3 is TGTGCCACCAGCAGAGATGTTTCCAGGGGGCAGTTCTTC. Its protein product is CATSRDVSRGQFF.

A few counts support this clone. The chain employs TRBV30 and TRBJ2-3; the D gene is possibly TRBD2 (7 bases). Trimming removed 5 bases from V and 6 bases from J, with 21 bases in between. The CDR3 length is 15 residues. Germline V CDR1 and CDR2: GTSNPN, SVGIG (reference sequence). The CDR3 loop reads CAWGRGAPGGDTQYF. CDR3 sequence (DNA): TGTGCCTGGGGGAGGGGGGCGCCCGGTGGGGATACGCAGTATTTT.